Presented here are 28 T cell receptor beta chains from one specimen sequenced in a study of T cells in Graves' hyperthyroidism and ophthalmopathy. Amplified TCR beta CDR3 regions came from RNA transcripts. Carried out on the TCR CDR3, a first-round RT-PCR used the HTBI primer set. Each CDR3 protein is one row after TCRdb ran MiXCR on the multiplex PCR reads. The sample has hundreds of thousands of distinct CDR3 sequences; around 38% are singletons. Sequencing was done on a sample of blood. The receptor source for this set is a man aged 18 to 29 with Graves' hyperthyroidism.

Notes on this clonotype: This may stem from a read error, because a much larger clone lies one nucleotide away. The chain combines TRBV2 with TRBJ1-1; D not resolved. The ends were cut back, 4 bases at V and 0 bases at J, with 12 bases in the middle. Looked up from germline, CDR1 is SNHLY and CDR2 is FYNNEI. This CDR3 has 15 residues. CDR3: CASSGEGTLNTEAFF. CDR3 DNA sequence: TGTGCCAGCAGTGGAGAGGGCACCTTGAACACTGAAGCTTTCTTT.

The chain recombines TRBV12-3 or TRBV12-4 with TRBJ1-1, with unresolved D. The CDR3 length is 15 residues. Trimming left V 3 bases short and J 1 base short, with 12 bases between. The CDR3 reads CASSLYGSSNTEAFF. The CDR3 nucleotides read TGTGCCAGCAGTTTGTATGGGAGTTCGAACACTGAAGCTTTCTTT.

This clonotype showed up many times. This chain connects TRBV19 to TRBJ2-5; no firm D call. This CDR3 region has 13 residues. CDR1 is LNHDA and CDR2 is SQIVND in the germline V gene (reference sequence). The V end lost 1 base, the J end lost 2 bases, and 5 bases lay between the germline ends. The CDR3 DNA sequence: TGTGCCAGTAGTATAGGGCAGCAAGAGACCCAGTACTTC. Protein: CASSIGQQETQYF.

CDR3 in DNA: TGTGCCACCAGCAGTGGGACAGGGACAGGGGTGCAGCCCCAGCATTTT. This gives the protein CATSSGTGTGVQPQHF. This sequence joins TRBV15 and TRBJ1-5; 10 bases line up with TRBD1. Germline values: CDR1 LNHNV, CDR2 YYDKDF (reference sequence). Trimming removed 3 bases from V and 7 bases from J; junction bases left unmatched: 9. The CDR3 has 16 residues.

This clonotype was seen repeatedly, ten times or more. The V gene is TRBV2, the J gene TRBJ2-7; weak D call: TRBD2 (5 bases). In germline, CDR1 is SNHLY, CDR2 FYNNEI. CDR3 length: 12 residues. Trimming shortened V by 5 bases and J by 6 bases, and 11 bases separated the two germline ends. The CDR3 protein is CASSSLSAEQYF. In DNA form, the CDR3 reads TGTGCCAGCAGTTCCCTTAGCGCCGAGCAGTACTTC.

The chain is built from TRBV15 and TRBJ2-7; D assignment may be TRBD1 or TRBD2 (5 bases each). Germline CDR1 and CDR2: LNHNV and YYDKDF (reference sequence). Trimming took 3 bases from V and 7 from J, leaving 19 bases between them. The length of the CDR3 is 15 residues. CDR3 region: CATSSRGVGSLEQYF. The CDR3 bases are TGTGCCACCAGCAGTCGAGGGGTCGGCAGCCTGGAGCAGTACTTC.

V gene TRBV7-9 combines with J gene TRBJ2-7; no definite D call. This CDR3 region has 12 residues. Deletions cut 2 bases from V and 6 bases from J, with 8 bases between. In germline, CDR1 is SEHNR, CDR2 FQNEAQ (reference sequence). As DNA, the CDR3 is TGTGCCAGCAGCTTAATAGGACCCGAGCAGTACTTC. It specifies CASSLIGPEQYF. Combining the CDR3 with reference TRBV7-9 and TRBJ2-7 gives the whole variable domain DTGVSQNPRHKITKRGQNVTFRCDPISEHNRLYWYRQTLGQGPEFLTYFQNEAQLEKSRLLSDRFSAERPKGSFSTLEIQRTEQGDSAMYLCASSLIGPEQYFGPGTRLTVT.

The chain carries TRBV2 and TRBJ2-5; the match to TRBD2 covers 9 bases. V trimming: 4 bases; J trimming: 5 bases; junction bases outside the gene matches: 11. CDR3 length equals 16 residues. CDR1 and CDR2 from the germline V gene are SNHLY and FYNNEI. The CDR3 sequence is CASSGVRAGGGETQYF. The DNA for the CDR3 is TGTGCCAGCAGTGGAGTTAGGGCGGGAGGGGGGGAGACCCAGTACTTC.

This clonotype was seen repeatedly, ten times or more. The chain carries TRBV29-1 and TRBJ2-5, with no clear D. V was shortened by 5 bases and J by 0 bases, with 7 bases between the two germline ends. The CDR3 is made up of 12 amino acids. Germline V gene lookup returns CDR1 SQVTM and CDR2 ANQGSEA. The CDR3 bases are TGCAGCGTTTCGAGTAACCAAGAGACCCAGTACTTC. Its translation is CSVSSNQETQYF.

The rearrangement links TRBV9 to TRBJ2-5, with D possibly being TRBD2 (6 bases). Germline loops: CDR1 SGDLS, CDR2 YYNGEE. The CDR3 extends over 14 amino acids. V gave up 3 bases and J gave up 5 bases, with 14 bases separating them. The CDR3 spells CASSARDSWETQYF. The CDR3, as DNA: TGTGCCAGCAGCGCCCGGGACTCTTGGGAGACCCAGTACTTC.

The CDR3 DNA sequence: TGTGCCAGCAGCTTAGGGGACGCCGGCACCGGGGAGCTGTTTTTT. Translation: CASSLGDAGTGELFF. V is TRBV7-9 and J is TRBJ2-2; perhaps D is TRBD1 or TRBD2 (5 bases each). In germline, CDR1 is SEHNR, CDR2 FQNEAQ (reference sequence). V shed 1 base and J shed 4 bases, with 10 bases lying between them. This CDR3 has 15 amino acids. Drawing the rest from reference TRBV7-9 and TRBJ2-2, the complete variable domain is DTGVSQNPRHKITKRGQNVTFRCDPISEHNRLYWYRQTLGQGPEFLTYFQNEAQLEKSRLLSDRFSAERPKGSFSTLEIQRTEQGDSAMYLCASSLGDAGTGELFFGEGSRLTVL.

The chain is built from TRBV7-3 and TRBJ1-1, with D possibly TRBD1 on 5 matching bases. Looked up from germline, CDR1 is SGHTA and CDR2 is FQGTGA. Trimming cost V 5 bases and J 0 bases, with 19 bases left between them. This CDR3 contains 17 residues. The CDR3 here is CASSQVQGYSMNTEAFF. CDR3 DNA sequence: TGTGCCAGCAGCCAAGTTCAGGGATATAGCATGAACACTGAAGCTTTCTTT.

Here the CDR3 reads CSVRTEGGTYEQYF. The CDR3 DNA follows: TGCAGCGTGAGGACGGAGGGAGGTACTTACGAGCAGTACTTC. The rearrangement uses TRBV29-1 and TRBJ2-7; possibly TRBD2 for D (6 bases). Trimming left V 6 bases short and J 4 bases short, with 19 bases between. This CDR3 has 14 amino acids. In germline, CDR1 is SQVTM, CDR2 ANQGSEA.

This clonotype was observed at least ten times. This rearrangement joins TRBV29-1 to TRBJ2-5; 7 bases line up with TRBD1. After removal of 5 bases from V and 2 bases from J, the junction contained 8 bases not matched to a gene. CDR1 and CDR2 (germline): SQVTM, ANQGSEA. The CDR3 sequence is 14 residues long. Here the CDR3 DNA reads TGCAGCGTTACCCTCGGACAGGTACAAGAGACCCAGTACTTC. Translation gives CSVTLGQVQETQYF.

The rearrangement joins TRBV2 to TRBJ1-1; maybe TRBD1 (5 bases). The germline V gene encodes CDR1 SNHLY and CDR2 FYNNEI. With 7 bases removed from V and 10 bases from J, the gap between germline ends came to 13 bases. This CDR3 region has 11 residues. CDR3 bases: TGTGCCAGCACGGGAGGGGTGGGAGCTTTCTTT. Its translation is CASTGGVGAFF.

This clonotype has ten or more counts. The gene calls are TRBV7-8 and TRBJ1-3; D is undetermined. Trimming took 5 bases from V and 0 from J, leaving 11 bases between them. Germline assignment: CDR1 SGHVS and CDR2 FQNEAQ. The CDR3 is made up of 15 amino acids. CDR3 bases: TGTGCCAGCAGCCCACGATCGAACTCTGGAAACACCATATATTTT. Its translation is CASSPRSNSGNTIYF.

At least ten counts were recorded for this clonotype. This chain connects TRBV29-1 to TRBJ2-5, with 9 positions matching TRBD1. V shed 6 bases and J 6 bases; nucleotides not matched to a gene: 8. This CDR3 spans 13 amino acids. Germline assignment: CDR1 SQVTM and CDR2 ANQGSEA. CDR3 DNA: TGCAGCGTCTGGACAGGGGTGAGCCAGACCCAGTACTTC. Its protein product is CSVWTGVSQTQYF.

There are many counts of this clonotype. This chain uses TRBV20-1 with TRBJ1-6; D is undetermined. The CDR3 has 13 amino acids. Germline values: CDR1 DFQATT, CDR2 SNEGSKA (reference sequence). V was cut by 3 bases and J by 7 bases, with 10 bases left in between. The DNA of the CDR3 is TGCAGTGCTAGCGGCAGGCCGAATTCACCCCTCCACTTT. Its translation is CSASGRPNSPLHF.

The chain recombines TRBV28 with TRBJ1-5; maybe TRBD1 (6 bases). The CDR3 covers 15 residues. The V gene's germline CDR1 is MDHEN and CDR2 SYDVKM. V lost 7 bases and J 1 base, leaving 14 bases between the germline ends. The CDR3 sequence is CASIIDRRSNQPQHF. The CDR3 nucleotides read TGTGCCAGCATCATCGACAGGCGGAGCAATCAGCCCCAGCATTTT. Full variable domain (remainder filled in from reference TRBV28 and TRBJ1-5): DVKVTQSSRYLVKRTGEKVFLECVQDMDHENMFWYRQDPGLGLRLIYFSYDVKMKEKGDIPEGYSVSREKKERFSLILESASTNQTSMYLCASIIDRRSNQPQHFGDGTRLSIL.

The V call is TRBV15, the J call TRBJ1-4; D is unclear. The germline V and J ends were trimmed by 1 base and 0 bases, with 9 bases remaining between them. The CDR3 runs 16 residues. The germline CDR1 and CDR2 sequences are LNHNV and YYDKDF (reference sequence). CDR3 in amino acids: CATSRVWTTTNEKLFF. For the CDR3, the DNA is TGTGCCACCAGCAGAGTCTGGACTACAACTAATGAAAAACTGTTTTTT. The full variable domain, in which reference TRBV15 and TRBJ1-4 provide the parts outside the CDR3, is DAMVIQNPRYQVTQFGKPVTLSCSQTLNHNVMYWYQQKSSQAPKLLFHYYDKDFNNEADTPDNFQSRRPNTSFCFLDIRSPGLGDTAMYLCATSRVWTTTNEKLFFGSGTQLSVL.

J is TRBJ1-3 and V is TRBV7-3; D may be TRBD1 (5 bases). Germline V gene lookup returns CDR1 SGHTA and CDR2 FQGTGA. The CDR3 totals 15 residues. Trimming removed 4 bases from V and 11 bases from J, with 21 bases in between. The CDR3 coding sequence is TGTGCCAGCAGCTCCTCCGACAGCCATTCAAAAGCCATATATTTT. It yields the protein CASSSSDSHSKAIYF.

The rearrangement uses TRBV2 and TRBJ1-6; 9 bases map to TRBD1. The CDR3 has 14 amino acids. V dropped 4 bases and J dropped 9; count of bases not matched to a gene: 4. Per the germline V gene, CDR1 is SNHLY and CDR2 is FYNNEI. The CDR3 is CASSVGQGTSPLHF. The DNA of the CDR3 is TGTGCCAGCAGTGTCGGACAGGGGACTTCACCCCTCCACTTT.

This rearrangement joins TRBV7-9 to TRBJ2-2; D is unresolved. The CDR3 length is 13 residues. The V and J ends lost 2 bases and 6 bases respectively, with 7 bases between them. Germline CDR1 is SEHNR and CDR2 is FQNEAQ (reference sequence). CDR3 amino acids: CASSLLSPGELFF. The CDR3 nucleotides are TGTGCCAGCAGCTTATTGTCGCCCGGGGAGCTGTTTTTT.

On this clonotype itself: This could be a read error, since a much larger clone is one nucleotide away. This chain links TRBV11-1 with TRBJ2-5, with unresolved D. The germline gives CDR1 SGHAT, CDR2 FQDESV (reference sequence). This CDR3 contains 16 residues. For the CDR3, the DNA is TGTGCCAGCAGCTCGCCCGGCAGAGTGTACCAAGGGACCCAGTACTTC. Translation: CASSSPGRVYQGTQYF.

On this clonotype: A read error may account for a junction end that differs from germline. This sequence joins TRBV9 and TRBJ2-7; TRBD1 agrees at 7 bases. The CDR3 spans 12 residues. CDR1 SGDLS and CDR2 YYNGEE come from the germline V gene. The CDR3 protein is CASSPGTAHYFF. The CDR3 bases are TGTGCCAGCAGTCCCGGGACAGCCCACTACTTCTTC.

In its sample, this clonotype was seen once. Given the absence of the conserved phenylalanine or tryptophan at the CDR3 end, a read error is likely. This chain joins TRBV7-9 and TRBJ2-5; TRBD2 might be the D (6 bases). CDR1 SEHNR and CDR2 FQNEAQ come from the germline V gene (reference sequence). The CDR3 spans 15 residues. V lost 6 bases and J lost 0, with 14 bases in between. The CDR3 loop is CASSLRRGDQETQYS. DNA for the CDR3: TGTGCCAGCAGTCTCCGGAGGGGAGACCAAGAGACCCAGTACTCC.

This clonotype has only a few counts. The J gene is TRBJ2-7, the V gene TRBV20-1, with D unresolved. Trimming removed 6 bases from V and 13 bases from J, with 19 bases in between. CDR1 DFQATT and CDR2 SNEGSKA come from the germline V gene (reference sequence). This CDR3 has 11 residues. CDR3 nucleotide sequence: TGCAGTGCGAGACCCAGCCGGGCTTATTACTTC. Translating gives CSARPSRAYYF.

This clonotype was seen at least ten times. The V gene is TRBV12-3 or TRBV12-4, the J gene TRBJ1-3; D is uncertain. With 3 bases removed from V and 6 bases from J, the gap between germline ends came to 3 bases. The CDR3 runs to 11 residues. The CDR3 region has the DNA TGTGCCAGCAGTTTCTCAAACACCATATATTTT. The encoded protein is CASSFSNTIYF.